This TCR beta chain was found in a study of T cell responses to AZD1222 COVID-19 vaccine (dated by TCRdb to about 2021). Looking at the study overall: AZD1222 recipients with second doses at about 4 weeks or about 12 weeks were pooled, because spike-specific TCR depth and breadth did not differ between schedules. A total of about 240 trial participants underwent TCR sequencing, of whom 207 received two doses of AZD1222 and 26 received two doses of the MenACWY control vaccine. Trial participants were enrolled by age into 18-55, 56-69 and 70-plus year subgroups, with approximately 150, 30 and 60 TCR-sequenced participants respectively. Here is what the overall study found, with its caveats: Participants were mostly white British and included more females than males, and it was suggested by the authors that clonal diversity may have been underestimated. Reportedly, almost half of the unique spike-specific TCRs recognized epitopes lying outside the regions that are mutated in the B.1.351 and B.1.1.7 variants. Conclusions about previously exposed vaccinees are limited because only five to seven AZD1222 recipients were SARS-CoV-2 seropositive at baseline. A significant rise in spike-specific TCR breadth and depth was observed after two AZD1222 doses relative to day 0 and relative to MenACWY recipients. Because no samples from the day 14 peak response were available, repertoires could be characterized only after the peak T cell response. The 56-69-year group was small, and its depth increase did not reach significance, likely because of low power. The whole spike protein was spanned by vaccine-associated CD4 TCRs, and dominant responses were seen in regions 160-218 and 743-854.

As for this clone: The target of this receptor is not known. Base qualities are missing; no much larger clone stands one base away.

The CDR3 regions of human TCRbeta chains were analyzed by immunosequencing. The authors' pipeline ran thus. TCRs in the repertoires were matched against a reference library of SARS-CoV-2-specific TCRs that had been generated with the MIRA antigen-specificity platform. Breadth meant the fraction of unique TCRs that were SARS-CoV-2-associated, whereas depth meant the fraction of total T cells that were SARS-CoV-2-associated. Using the MIRA data, every spike-specific TCR was mapped to the spike region that the TCR reacted to and assigned to either a CD4 or a CD8 class. Log10-transformed breadth and depth values were compared by one-way ANOVA with Sidak's multiple comparisons tests. Not all clones reach the TCRdb copy of this immuneACCESS table, which keeps in-frame sequences only. Checked studies attribute under half of the gap to unresolved V genes and leave the rest unexplained. The V and J calls and clone size come from that table; D and trimming were worked out from the DNA. For this sample there are roughly 250,000 clones; more than 85% appear just once. 0.55% of the sample is in the top ten clones.

Between the V and J ends, shortened by 8 bases and 3 bases respectively, the junction contains 21 bases. CDR1 and CDR2 (SGHDT, YYEEEE) derive from the germline V gene. Inclusive of the bounding cysteine and phenylalanine, the CDR3 is 15 residues long. Only CDR3 DNA remains: 45 bases, in frame from the first base. What the time point label conveys for this sample: baseline before first vaccination. Vaccinee samples were obtained from the UK trials COV001 and COV002, which included a single-blind randomized controlled phase 2/3 trial of AZD1222 (ChAdOx1 nCoV-19) in healthy adults. Trial participant PBMC samples were collected at day 0 and day 28 after the second dose for TCRbeta chain sequencing.

This receptor was identified in an adult in good health. The sample in question was peripheral blood, obtained on day 0 of AZD1222 vaccination. In this chain, TRBV5-6 is recombined with TRBJ2-7; the D call could be TRBD1 or TRBD2, with each sharing 5 bases. The DNA sequence is TGTGCCAGTTACCCTTCATGGGGACGGCACTACGAGCAGTACTTC. This sequence encodes CASYPSWGRHYEQYF.